This TCR beta chain was found in a study of T-cell reconstitution after alpha-beta-depleted transplantation in children. Study conclusions and caveats: Surviving recipient T cells and thymic progenitors produced the high day-60 TCRbeta diversity seen in some patients.

From germline, CDR1 is MDHEN and CDR2 SYDVKM. Trimming cost V 2 bases and J 3 bases, with 16 bases left between them. This CDR3 is built from 17 residues. This clonotype was found many times. Its antigen is unidentified. TCRbeta library construction was performed incorporating unique molecular identifiers. MiXCR, applied by TCRdb to the PCR reads, yields one record per CDR3 protein. The repertoire holds 600,000 or so distinct CDR3 sequences, with more than 20% as singletons. V and J are TRBV28 and TRBJ2-2; D is possibly TRBD2 (6 bases). The specimen comprised PBMCs, mostly from graft donor cells, sampled 360 days after TCRalphabeta/CD19-depleted stem cell transplant. This receptor was identified in a boy under two years old who had a stem cell transplant for acute myeloid leukemia, so the T cells may come from the graft donor. CDR3 nucleotide sequence: TGTGCCAGCAGTTTAGGAGGGTCAGGCAGTTACACCGGGGAGCTGTTTTTT. This encodes CASSLGGSGSYTGELFF.